The source of this TCR beta chain is a study of shared clonotypes between healthy human individuals. General study results and limits: The study's rarefaction showed incomplete sorted-subset sequencing despite large depth.

Authors' methods: Junction-only sequences without quality scores were provided by ImmunoSEQ, so filtering was different. Produced via immunoSEQ multiplex PCR; TCRdb's table is partial and in-frame only. V, J and clone size are those of that table, while D and trimming were read from the DNA. The sample has about 960,000 clones; about three quarters are singletons. This clone was counted a few times. Its antigen is still unknown. The CDR3 has 16 residues. V lost 4 bases and J lost 6, with 17 bases in between. Germline V gene lookup returns CDR1 SGDLS and CDR2 YYNGEE. The sequencing input was memory CD4+ T cells sorted from blood. Subset described: CD45RA-negative fraction. V gene TRBV9 combines with J gene TRBJ1-6, with D unresolved. This TCR came from a man aged 18 to 35 in good health. CDR3 amino acids: CASSSASGPSNSPLHF. The DNA of the CDR3 is TGTGCCAGCAGCTCTGCCTCGGGCCCATCTAATTCACCCCTCCACTTT.